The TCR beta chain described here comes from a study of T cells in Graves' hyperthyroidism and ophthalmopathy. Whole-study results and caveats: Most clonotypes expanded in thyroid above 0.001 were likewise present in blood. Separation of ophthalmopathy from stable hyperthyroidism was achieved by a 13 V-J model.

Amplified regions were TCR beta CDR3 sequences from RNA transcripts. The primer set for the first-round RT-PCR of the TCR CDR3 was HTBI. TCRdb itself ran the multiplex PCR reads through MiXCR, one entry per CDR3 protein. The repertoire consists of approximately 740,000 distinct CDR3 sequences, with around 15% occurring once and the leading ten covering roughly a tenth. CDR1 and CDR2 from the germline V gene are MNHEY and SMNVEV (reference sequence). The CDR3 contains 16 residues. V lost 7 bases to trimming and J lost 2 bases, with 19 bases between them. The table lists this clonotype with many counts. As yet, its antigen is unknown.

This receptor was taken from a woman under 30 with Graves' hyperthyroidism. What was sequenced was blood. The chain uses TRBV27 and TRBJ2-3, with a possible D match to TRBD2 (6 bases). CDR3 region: CASIVDGRDLTDTQYF. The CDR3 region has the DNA TGTGCCAGCATCGTGGACGGGAGAGACCTCACAGATACGCAGTATTTT.